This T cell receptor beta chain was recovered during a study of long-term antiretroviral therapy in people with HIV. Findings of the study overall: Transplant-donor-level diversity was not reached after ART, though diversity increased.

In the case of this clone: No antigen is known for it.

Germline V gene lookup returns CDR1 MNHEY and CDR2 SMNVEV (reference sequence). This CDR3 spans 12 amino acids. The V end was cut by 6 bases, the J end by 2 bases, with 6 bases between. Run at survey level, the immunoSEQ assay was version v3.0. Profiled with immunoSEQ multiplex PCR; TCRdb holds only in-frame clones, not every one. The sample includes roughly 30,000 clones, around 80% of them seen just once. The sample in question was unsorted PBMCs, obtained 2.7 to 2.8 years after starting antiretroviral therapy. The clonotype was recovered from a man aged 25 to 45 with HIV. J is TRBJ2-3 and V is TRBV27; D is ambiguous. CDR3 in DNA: TGTGCCAGCAGCCGATACACAGATACGCAGTATTTT. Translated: CASSRYTDTQYF.